Each of the 10 T cell receptor beta chains below was sequenced from the same sample in a study of T cell responses to AZD1222 COVID-19 vaccine. Repertoires were generated with immunoSEQ multiplex PCR, while TCRdb's copy carries only in-frame clones and drops some. The top ten hold 0.95% to 1.5% of the sample, which has roughly 100,000 clones, more than 85% seen once. The sequencing used peripheral blood, collected on day 0 of AZD1222 vaccination. The source is an adult in good health.

The chain combines TRBV7-6 with TRBJ2-1; no definite D call. Germline lookup yields CDR1 SGHVS and CDR2 FNYEAQ. The V end lost 0 bases, the J end lost 9 bases, and 6 bases lay between the germline ends. This CDR3 has 12 amino acids. In DNA, the CDR3 is TGTGCCAGCAGCTTAGCGCAAAGTGAGCAGTTCTTC. Translating gives CASSLAQSEQFF.

The rearrangement uses TRBV7-2 and TRBJ1-4; TRBD1 matches 7 bases. V was pared by 5 bases and J by 5 bases, with 8 bases of the junction left unmatched. Germline-derived CDR1 and CDR2 are SGHTA and FQGNSA. This CDR3 contains 15 residues. CDR3 region: CASSALTGENEKLFF. DNA for the CDR3: TGTGCCAGCAGCGCCTTAACAGGGGAAAATGAAAAACTGTTTTTT.

The V call is TRBV11-3, the J call TRBJ2-5; D is perhaps TRBD2 (6 bases). The germline V gene has CDR1 SGHNT and CDR2 YENEEA. The length of the CDR3 is 13 residues. Trimming cost V 4 bases and J 5 bases, with 11 bases left between them. The CDR3 spells CASSYAGSETQYF. The CDR3 DNA reads as TGTGCCAGCAGCTATGCGGGATCGGAGACCCAGTACTTC.

This clone has only one observation. V gene TRBV7-3 combines with J gene TRBJ1-6; a possible D gene is TRBD1 (5 bases). Per the germline V gene, CDR1 is SGHTA and CDR2 is FQGTGA. The CDR3 length is 16 residues. Trimming shortened V by 1 base and J by 8 bases, and 15 bases separated the two germline ends. CDR3 region: CASSLNGAGNHSPLHF. The CDR3 DNA sequence: TGTGCCAGCAGCTTAAATGGGGCAGGGAACCATTCACCCCTCCACTTT.

The chain employs TRBV4-2 and TRBJ1-5; D gene uncertain. The CDR3 runs 14 residues. V was clipped by 4 bases and J by 2 bases, with 9 bases between them. Germline CDR1 and CDR2: LGHNA and YNFKEQ. The CDR3 DNA follows: TGTGCCAGCAGCCCAGAAGTACGCAATCAGCCCCAGCATTTT. Its protein is CASSPEVRNQPQHF.

This clone appeared a single time. The V call is TRBV18, the J call TRBJ2-5; D unresolved. Deletions cut 7 bases from V and 1 base from J, with 10 bases between. The CDR3 extends over 13 amino acids. Germline CDR1 and CDR2: KGHSH and LQKENI. The CDR3: CASCPGRQETQYF. As DNA, the CDR3 is TGTGCCAGCTGTCCGGGCCGCCAAGAGACCCAGTACTTC.

The chain is built from TRBV7-9 and TRBJ2-1; weak D call: TRBD2 (5 bases). The V gene lost 1 base and the J gene lost 8 bases, with 15 bases spanning the gap. There are 15 residues in the CDR3. Germline CDR1 and CDR2: SEHNR and FQNEAQ (reference sequence). The CDR3 bases are TGTGCCAGCAGCTTAGTTGGCGGGTCAAGCGATGAGCAGTTCTTC. It is translated as CASSLVGGSSDEQFF.

Here the CDR3 reads CASTSGAGVMGYTF. DNA for the CDR3: TGTGCCAGCACCTCAGGGGCAGGGGTTATGGGCTACACCTTC. This chain links TRBV7-9 with TRBJ1-2, with TRBD1 as a possible D gene (6 bases). V was cut by 7 bases and J by 8 bases, with 20 bases left in between. This CDR3 contains 14 residues. Per germline, CDR1 SEHNR and CDR2 FQNEAQ (reference sequence).

The CDR3 protein is CASSLGTTNSYNEQFF. The DNA for the CDR3 is TGCGCCAGCAGCTTAGGGACCACAAACTCCTACAATGAGCAGTTCTTC. This chain links TRBV5-1 with TRBJ2-1; perhaps D is TRBD1 or TRBD2 (5 bases each). Between the trimmed V and J ends, which lost 2 bases and 0 bases, there was a span of 12 bases. Germline V lookup: CDR1 SGHRS, CDR2 YFSETQ. The CDR3 sequence is 16 residues long.

This clone appeared a single time. This chain joins TRBV27 and TRBJ1-5, with D tentatively TRBD1 (5 bases). V lost 2 bases and J 5 bases, leaving 7 bases between the germline ends. The V gene's germline CDR1 is MNHEY and CDR2 SMNVEV (reference sequence). The CDR3 has 13 amino acids. The CDR3 DNA reads as TGTGCCAGCAGTTTAGGGGGGGATCAGCCCCAGCATTTT. Translating it yields CASSLGGDQPQHF.